The text below deals with one TCR beta chain. This clone occurred a few times. The specificity of this receptor is unknown. The input lacks base qualities; no much larger clone sits a single base away. Taken from cysteine to phenylalanine, the CDR3 has 14 residues. The only DNA kept is the CDR3, 42 bases in frame from the first base. The germline V gene (reference sequence) yields GTSNPN for CDR1 and SVGIG for CDR2. The cohort comprised some 730 healthy bone marrow donors. At the time of sampling, all cohort members were nominally healthy, though unrecorded immune exposures were likely present. The donor tested CMV seronegative, placing the donor among the 350 or so seronegative members of the cohort. Every donor gave a peripheral blood sample, and the peripheral blood mononuclear cells from that sample were used for TCR beta sequencing. Genomic DNA extraction from the blood cell samples was performed with the Qiagen DNeasy Blood Extraction Kit.

This sample was taken from a study of cytomegalovirus exposure and HLA in healthy donors (dated by TCRdb to about 2017). At the level of the whole study: In an earlier analysis of several hundred of the donors, 250 to 350 Gb of sequence data and 100 million or so unique TCR beta sequences from 180 million or so T cells were reported. Along with the 666-subject first cohort, a separate validation cohort of some 130 different subjects was used. An early release that covered fewer than 750 HLA-typed donors contained approximately 300 gigabases of sequencing data and 85 million to 100 million unique TCR sequences. Using immunosequencing, the study profiled T cell repertoires from about 650 subjects and related those repertoires to cytomegalovirus serostatus. Class I and class II HLA loci were covered by the typing at four-digit resolution. Because of strong linkage in the cohort, roughly five DR-DQ haplotypes were treated as single units for association and clustering. The genetic ancestry cluster associated with self-reported Caucasian donors included 70% to 85% of the roughly 360 genotyped donors. The study was designed to test whether signatures of past pathogen exposure could be identified by cataloging public T cell receptors. A later genetic analysis took genome-wide SNP genotypes for about three fifths of the roughly 700 donors and used that subset as a discovery cohort. On average, approximately 250,000 unique TCR beta nucleotide sequences were sequenced per donor among 300 to 500 genotyped donors of the cohort, with roughly a sixth of those sequences being non-productive. Donor age, sex, ethnicity and CMV serostatus were compiled together with the repertoire data. High-throughput TCR immunosequencing, statistical association of individual TCRs with disease status, and machine learning were combined to predict cytomegalovirus infection status. Every discovery cohort repertoire had been produced on one sequencing platform. In the later analysis, no new phenotypic data were used to find candidate immune exposures; instead, reliance was placed on TCR beta sequences and their occurrence across donors. An earlier analysis of 587 of the donors used high-throughput TCR beta sequencing to judge whether each TCR beta V gene segment behaved as functional or pseudogenic. Typing coverage differed by locus: A, B, C, DRB1 and DQB1 were typed in roughly 620-630 donors, DQA1 in about 510, DPA1 in 606, and DPB1 in roughly 470. To study patterns of TCR occurrence, a later analysis re-analyzed previously published TCR beta repertoires from 650 to 750 donors and added high-resolution HLA genotyping.

The paper's findings and limits, for the study overall: In a later analysis, the rate of TCR association differed among HLA loci, with DRB1 alleles having the most associated TCRs and HLA-C alleles having the fewest. A later analysis associated 16,951 TCR beta sequences with specific HLA alleles at a false discovery rate of 0.05. According to a later analysis, most CMV-associated TCR beta chains appeared to be HLA-restricted, and the HLA associations seemed to be driven largely by CMV exposure. A further reported finding was that TCR beta sequences accurately predicted the HLA-A and HLA-B alleles for most subjects in the first cohort. Linkage disequilibrium might explain the correlated functional status among segregating V segments, but an unknown experimental factor could not be ruled out. Because some donors lacked HLA typing at each locus, the association tests relied only on the typed subset. A few of the identified cytomegalovirus-associated TCR beta chains were confirmed in vitro to be specific for cytomegalovirus antigens. Compared with the approximately 710-donor mean, donors in an Asian-associated ancestry cluster had fewer N-insertions in productive TCRs, according to a later genetic analysis. A cluster of highly shared sequence variants was judged likely to represent a technical artifact of the sequencing pipeline. Most TCR sequences were observed very rarely across donors, whereas some public TCRs were present in many individuals. Immune exposure information for the cohort was limited to CMV serostatus. The authors suggested that the approach could potentially be generalized to other disease states and immunological phenotypes. The classifier was reported to diagnose cytomegalovirus status with high specificity and sensitivity in both the original cohort and the validation cohort. Presence/absence analyses assumed roughly uniform sequencing depth across donors, an assumption that may not hold. In a later analysis, several top co-occurrence clusters were reported to appear linked to parvovirus B19, influenza, CMV and Epstein-Barr virus. Some IMGT-functional V segments, including TRBV6-2 and TRBV6-3, could not be distinguished by the 87-base-pair reads and were therefore excluded. The study listed approximately 150 TCR beta chains as associated with cytomegalovirus. The earlier analysis of some 540 of the donors excluded approximately 15 rarely observed V segments, including chromosome 9 orphons, because counts were too low. The cohort was sequenced for TCR beta chains only, and without alpha or paired-chain data the features that could be detected were limited. In a later analysis, HLA-associated TCR beta chains showed more clonal expansion and lower generation probabilities than non-associated chains that were equally common. In an earlier analysis of 587 of the donors, most TCR beta V segments appeared in productive rearrangements about 90% or about 30% of the time, broadly matching IMGT annotations. In a later genetic analysis, a missense DCLRE1C variant was associated with V-gene and J-gene trimming of TCR beta chains, and the association was replicated in an independent cohort. Assigning TCR associations to individual alleles was difficult when HLA alleles, especially DR and DQ, strongly co-occurred.

To prepare the library, the immunoSEQ multiplex PCR assay was applied. The multiplex PCR relied on a mix of 60 forward primers for TCR Vbeta segments and 13 reverse primers for TCR Jbeta segments. The CDR3 region of rearranged TCR beta genes was amplified from genomic DNA by a multiplex PCR assay. On the Illumina HiSeq System, the amplified TCR beta libraries were sequenced as 87-base-pair reads. As for how the authors treated the data: A later analysis counted around 72 million unique TCR beta chains across the 550 to 700 repertoires, and some 11 million of these chains were shared by at least two donors. A nearest-neighbor algorithm error-corrected the raw reads and collapsed the reads into unique sequences, merging closely related sequences to remove PCR and sequencing errors. CDR3 sequences were aligned to IMGT reference sequences to assign V, D and J gene segments. For a sequence to be retained, at least a six-nucleotide match to both a V gene segment and a J gene segment was required. A rearrangement counted as productive if the CDR3 had no stop codons and remained in frame with V and J, and every other rearrangement counted as non-productive. CDR3 was defined according to IMGT convention as the region running from the second conserved V-encoded cysteine to the conserved J-encoded phenylalanine. The earlier analysis of about 570 of the donors excluded any sequence lacking an unambiguous match to a single V gene segment. An earlier analysis of fewer than 750 of the donors called V segments functional above 56.7% productive rearrangements and segregating when the between-donor standard deviation exceeded 5%. A statistical classification framework was built to diagnose cytomegalovirus status from the catalog of TCR beta chain sequences. In a later analysis, V and J genes were assigned by comparing TCR nucleotide sequences against IMGT/GENE-DB human TR gene sequences. In a later analysis, CDR3 sequences and most-parsimonious VDJ recombination scenarios were assigned using the TCRdist pipeline. In a later analysis, every TCR beta chain was defined by the combination of its CDR3 amino acid sequence and its V-gene family, and reads without a unique V-gene family were dropped. In a later analysis, 500 to 700 highly shared, low-generation-probability nucleotide sequences were removed to address suspected cross-contamination and a sequencing artifact. In a later analysis, a clonal expansion index for each public chain was calculated from normalized within-repertoire ranks of inferred template counts. In a later analysis, generation probabilities were computed with a VDJ recombination model fitted to out-of-frame rearrangements, and the resulting probabilities were checked against IGoR. A later analysis scored TCR-TCR, TCR-HLA and TCR-CMV co-occurrence with hypergeometric tests, applying a repertoire-size bias correction to TCR pairs. To estimate false discovery rates, a later analysis permuted the HLA or CMV assignments 20 times. In a later analysis, co-occurring TCRs were grouped with DBSCAN, and TCRdist sequence similarity was added when clustering was performed within HLA-allele-positive subsets. For co-occurrence clustering, repertoires with fewer than 30,000 or more than 120,000 public chains were excluded, along with about five repertoires with anomalous nucleotide sharing. This immuneACCESS table, as held by TCRdb, lists in-frame sequences with V and J called but not all clones. Of the missing ones, under half trace to an unresolved V gene in checked studies; the others have no known cause. V and J calls and clone size are those listed in that table; D and trimming were worked out from the DNA. For this sample there are roughly 180,000 clones; about 80% appear just once. Roughly 1.5% of the sample belongs to the ten largest clones.

The origin of this receptor is a man aged 18-30 years in good health and CMV-seronegative. Here the chain combines TRBV30 and TRBJ2-5; a stretch of 7 junction bases matches TRBD2. The end of the DNA is better explained by TRBJ2-7, so the J call may be wrong. Sequenced material: PBMCs. The DNA sequence is TGTGCCTGGAGTCTTCCGGGGGGAAGTTGCGAGCAGTACTTC. This encodes CAWSLPGGSCEQYF.